This is a list of T cell receptor beta chains from one sample in a study of T cells after posttransplantation cyclophosphamide. Clones were sequenced by immunoSEQ multiplex PCR, and TCRdb holds only the in-frame ones, with some missing. The sample yields under 20,000 clones, over 65% seen once. Sequenced here: PBMCs, sampled after an allogeneic stem cell transplant with post-transplant cyclophosphamide. Receptors were obtained from a male patient between 25 and 39 years old who received an allogeneic stem cell transplant from a related donor, was CMV-positive, and had acute GVHD only. Some T cells may be graft donor cells. The CDR3 runs from the conserved cysteine through the conserved F or W.

j_gene: TRBJ2-7
v_gene: TRBV7-9
CDR3aa: CASSLGSRSYEQYF

j_gene: TRBJ2-3
v_gene: TRBV9
CDR3aa: CASSPPTGERDTQYF

j_gene: TRBJ1-3
v_gene: TRBV10-2
CDR3aa: CASSELGGTIYF

j_gene: TRBJ1-1
v_gene: TRBV19
CDR3aa: CASLTNRGTEAFF

j_gene: TRBJ2-7
v_gene: TRBV7-2
CDR3aa: CASSLAPGQGYEQYF

j_gene: TRBJ1-4
v_gene: TRBV4-3
CDR3aa: CASSPTQGARKLFF

j_gene: TRBJ1-1
v_gene: TRBV30
CDR3aa: CAGDRAFRGTEAFF

j_gene: TRBJ2-3
v_gene: TRBV4-3
CDR3aa: CASSQDLAGGPDTQYF

j_gene: TRBJ1-5
v_gene: TRBV10-3
CDR3aa: CAISEGGAEQPQHF

j_gene: TRBJ2-7
v_gene: TRBV7-8
CDR3aa: CASSLATGDNEQYF

j_gene: TRBJ2-3
v_gene: TRBV7-8
CDR3aa: CASSPWTSGGALQYF

j_gene: TRBJ1-5
v_gene: TRBV5-1
CDR3aa: CASSLDGGGAQPQHF

j_gene: TRBJ2-1
v_gene: TRBV27
CDR3aa: CASTASGGVSSYNEQFF

j_gene: TRBJ2-5
v_gene: TRBV27
CDR3aa: CASSLWGAQETQYF

j_gene: TRBJ1-5
v_gene: TRBV25-1
CDR3aa: CASAESGDQPQHF

j_gene: TRBJ2-2
v_gene: TRBV18
CDR3aa: CASSPPLGQGGSGELFF

j_gene: TRBJ2-1
v_gene: TRBV5-1
CDR3aa: CASSLTTSGGSEQFF

j_gene: TRBJ2-7
v_gene: TRBV28
CDR3aa: CASRTDLATGDLYEQYF

j_gene: TRBJ1-5
v_gene: TRBV19
CDR3aa: CASSHGTGTGNQPQHF

j_gene: TRBJ1-4
v_gene: TRBV10-3
CDR3aa: CAISPGGGKDEKLFF

j_gene: TRBJ2-1
v_gene: TRBV19
CDR3aa: CASKALEGADEQFF

j_gene: TRBJ1-1
v_gene: TRBV5-1
CDR3aa: CASSGQGGTEAFF

j_gene: TRBJ2-7
v_gene: TRBV4-3
CDR3aa: CASSQVTSGGPWFYEQYF

j_gene: TRBJ2-6
v_gene: TRBV19
CDR3aa: CASCDSFRTGANVLTF

j_gene: TRBJ2-5
v_gene: TRBV5-8
CDR3aa: CASSLHRDRAPQETQYF

j_gene: TRBJ1-5
v_gene: TRBV7-8
CDR3aa: CASSSRTGPDNNQPQHF

j_gene: TRBJ2-3
v_gene: TRBV7-2
CDR3aa: CASSLALAGTDTQYF

j_gene: TRBJ2-7
v_gene: TRBV7-9
CDR3aa: CASSPIPFRQTTYEQYF

j_gene: TRBJ2-7
v_gene: TRBV28
CDR3aa: CASLPFSSGRRYEQYF

j_gene: TRBJ1-3
v_gene: TRBV28
CDR3aa: CASSLGPADHSGNTIYF

j_gene: TRBJ2-7
v_gene: TRBV4-3
CDR3aa: CASSRDAASLPHF

j_gene: TRBJ1-2
v_gene: TRBV19
CDR3aa: CASTPVGGSGFYGYTF

j_gene: TRBJ1-1
v_gene: TRBV5-6
CDR3aa: CASSRTETGRLKDTEAFF

j_gene: TRBJ1-2
v_gene: TRBV29-1
CDR3aa: CSVETGVTGYTF

j_gene: TRBJ1-1
v_gene: TRBV4-1
CDR3aa: CASTPAGALTEAFF

j_gene: TRBJ1-5
v_gene: TRBV29-1
CDR3aa: CSVLTGENQPQHF

j_gene: TRBJ2-1
v_gene: TRBV6-1
CDR3aa: CASSEAGGYNEQFF

j_gene: TRBJ2-5
v_gene: TRBV9
CDR3aa: CASSVGVSGGGQETQYF

j_gene: TRBJ1-3
v_gene: TRBV5-6
CDR3aa: CASSQPQGPGNTIYF

j_gene: TRBJ2-1
v_gene: TRBV18
CDR3aa: CASSPPVGSGGLNEQFF

j_gene: TRBJ1-1
v_gene: TRBV7-9
CDR3aa: CASRQRTGPTAFF

j_gene: TRBJ2-3
v_gene: TRBV5-4
CDR3aa: CASSLGGGGSDTQYF

j_gene: TRBJ1-6
v_gene: TRBV6-1
CDR3aa: CASSEVGGPNSPLHF

j_gene: TRBJ2-5
v_gene: TRBV5-1
CDR3aa: CASSLASGGQETQYF

j_gene: TRBJ2-7
v_gene: TRBV29-1
CDR3aa: CSVRQGADEQYF

j_gene: TRBJ1-6
v_gene: TRBV19
CDR3aa: CASNPGGNNSPLHF

j_gene: TRBJ2-2
v_gene: TRBV5-1
CDR3aa: CASSRSPGDSTAGELFF

j_gene: TRBJ2-7
v_gene: TRBV9
CDR3aa: CASSVGAAQTEEQYF

j_gene: TRBJ2-7
v_gene: TRBV5-6
CDR3aa: CASSVTSGNSYEQYF

j_gene: TRBJ1-1
v_gene: TRBV6-5
CDR3aa: CASSYSAGGTNTEAFF

j_gene: TRBJ1-2
v_gene: TRBV4-3
CDR3aa: CASSQDHTAPYTF

j_gene: TRBJ2-5
v_gene: TRBV6-4
CDR3aa: CASSDSDRFQETQYF

j_gene: TRBJ1-2
v_gene: TRBV6-5
CDR3aa: CASSYGGRGWGYTF

j_gene: TRBJ1-2
v_gene: TRBV29-1
CDR3aa: CSVDQGAGGYTF

j_gene: TRBJ2-7
v_gene: TRBV15
CDR3aa: CATSPNGEAYEQYF